This TCR beta chain derives from a study of CD8 T cells in ankylosing spondylitis. This clonotype was observed a few times. The antigen remains undetermined. In TCRdb, the 5' RACE reads were re-called with MiXCR into one record per CDR3 protein. This table holds about 400,000 distinct CDR3 sequences, 20% found once. Overall study results and limits: Reportedly, matched ankylosing spondylitis synovial fluid was significantly enriched for disease-linked clones. Blood of patients with ankylosing spondylitis appeared to be characterized by a TCR beta motif of several highly homologous variants.

The V end lost 3 bases, the J end lost 1 base, and 9 bases lay between the germline ends. Germline CDR1 MNHNS, CDR2 SASEGT. The CDR3 runs 15 residues. This sequence joins TRBV6-1 and TRBJ2-2; either TRBD1 or TRBD2 may fit D (5 bases each). This receptor was identified in a male donor with ankylosing spondylitis or in good health (not recorded which). The sample taken for sequencing was blood, either unsorted or a sorted T cell fraction (not recorded which). CDR3 nucleotides: TGTGCCAGCAGTGACAGGGAGCTGAACACCGGGGAGCTGTTTTTT. Amino acid sequence: CASSDRELNTGELFF.